These 13 T cell receptor beta chains originate from one sample sequenced in a study of blood T cell repertoires in COVID-19 (dated by TCRdb to about 2020). Libraries came from the immunoSEQ multiplex PCR assay. The immuneACCESS repertoire file appears here via TCRdb, limited to in-frame rearrangements. These files lack a portion of the clones; in checked studies, under half of the deficit traces to unresolved V genes, and the cause of the others is not known. Counted in this sample were some 75,000 clones; 75% to 90% of them appeared once. Clones ranked in the top ten supply just under 0.6% of the sample. Sequencing used peripheral blood. All receptors derive from a man in his fifties or sixties with acute or convalescent COVID-19.

V usage is TRBV7-2 and J usage is TRBJ2-6; tentatively, D is TRBD2 (6 bases). V was cut by 1 base and J by 0 bases, with 10 bases left in between. This CDR3 region has 17 residues. CDR1 and CDR2 from the germline V gene are SGHTA and FQGNSA. The CDR3 loop is CASSLVGGRSGANVLTF. DNA for the CDR3: TGTGCCAGCAGCTTAGTGGGAGGCCGCTCTGGGGCCAACGTCCTGACTTTC.

The genes are TRBV6-5 and TRBJ2-3, with D possibly TRBD1 on 6 matching bases. The length of the CDR3 is 15 residues. CDR1 and CDR2 from the germline V gene are MNHEY and SVGAGI. The ends were cut back, 0 bases at V and 3 bases at J, with 10 bases in the middle. This chain's CDR3 is CASSYSQGRTDTQYF. CDR3 nucleotides: TGTGCCAGCAGTTACTCCCAGGGGAGAACAGATACGCAGTATTTT.

This chain links TRBV7-9 with TRBJ2-7, with TRBD1 identical over 8 bases. Germline V gene data show CDR1 as SEHNR and CDR2 as FQNEAQ (reference sequence). CDR3 length equals 14 residues. The junction had 3 bases not matched to a gene; V was cut back by 5 bases and J by 0 bases. In nucleotides, the CDR3 is TGTGCCAGCAGCCAGGGGGCGAACTCCTACGAGCAGTACTTC. Protein product: CASSQGANSYEQYF.

The genes are TRBV2 and TRBJ1-1; D possibly corresponds to TRBD1 (6 bases). V lost 7 bases and J 5 bases, leaving 14 bases between the germline ends. Germline V gene lookup returns CDR1 SNHLY and CDR2 FYNNEI. This CDR3 has 13 residues. CDR3 coding DNA: TGTGCCAGCACGCCACAGGGTGGGACTGAAGCTTTCTTT. Translation: CASTPQGGTEAFF.

This chain links TRBV18 with TRBJ2-3; D is unclear. The CDR3 consists of 12 residues. V was trimmed by 6 bases and J by 3 bases, leaving 7 bases between them. Germline CDR1 reads KGHSH; CDR2 reads LQKENI. CDR3 residues: CASSPETDTQYF. The CDR3 nucleotides are TGTGCCAGCTCTCCCGAGACAGATACGCAGTATTTT. Full variable domain (rest looked up from reference TRBV18 and TRBJ2-3): NAGVMQNPRHLVRRRGQEARLRCSPMKGHSHVYWYRQLPEEGLKFMVYLQKENIIDESGMPKERFSAEFPKEGPSILRIQQVVRGDSAAYFCASSPETDTQYFGPGTRLTVL.

V usage is TRBV20-1 and J usage is TRBJ1-4; D might be TRBD1 (5 bases). Trimming cost V 3 bases and J 4 bases, with 18 bases left between them. Germline V CDR1 and CDR2: DFQATT, SNEGSKA (reference sequence). This CDR3 contains 16 residues. This chain's CDR3 is CSASEGRARFNEKLFF. DNA of the CDR3: TGCAGTGCTAGTGAAGGCAGGGCTCGCTTTAATGAAAAACTGTTTTTT.

The rearrangement joins TRBV5-1 to TRBJ2-5; D not certain. Germline V gene lookup returns CDR1 SGHRS and CDR2 YFSETQ. Trimming pared 0 bases from V and 1 base from J, leaving 7 bases between. This CDR3 spans 14 amino acids. Written as DNA, the CDR3 is TGCGCCAGCAGCTTGGCCAGACTCCAAGAGACCCAGTACTTC. Translation gives CASSLARLQETQYF.

The genes are TRBV7-3 and TRBJ2-5; possible D gene TRBD2, 5 bases. Germline CDR1 and CDR2: SGHTA and FQGTGA. V dropped 4 bases and J dropped 10 bases, with 16 bases sitting between them. The CDR3 length is 13 residues. The CDR3 loop reads CASSSLAGEGQYF. CDR3 coding DNA: TGTGCCAGCAGCTCGCTAGCCGGCGAGGGCCAGTACTTC. The full variable domain, in which reference TRBV7-3 and TRBJ2-5 provide the parts outside the CDR3, is GAGVSQTPSNKVTEKGKYVELRCDPISGHTALYWYRQSLGQGPEFLIYFQGTGAADDSGLPNDRFFAVRPEGSVSTLKIQRTERGDSAVYLCASSSLAGEGQYFGPGTRLLVL.

In this sample, this clone turned up a few times. J is TRBJ2-7 and V is TRBV3-1 (or the pseudogene TRBV3-2); no clear D. Trimming removed 3 bases from V and 6 bases from J, with 6 bases in between. The CDR3 totals 11 residues. Looked up from germline, CDR1 is LGHDT and CDR2 is YNNKEL (reference sequence). The DNA for the CDR3 is TGTGCCAGCAGCCACCGTTCCGAGCAGTACTTC. Protein product: CASSHRSEQYF.

This chain joins TRBV10-3 and TRBJ2-7, with D tentatively TRBD1 (5 bases). The CDR3 is made up of 14 amino acids. V lost 4 bases and J 6 bases, leaving 16 bases between the germline ends. Germline assignment: CDR1 ENHRY and CDR2 SYGVKD. CDR3 sequence (DNA): TGTGCCATCAGTGGCCCAGGGATCGAAGGCGAGCAGTACTTC. This encodes CAISGPGIEGEQYF.

This clone occurred once. The chain has TRBV10-3 and TRBJ2-2, with D hard to call. Looked up from germline, CDR1 is ENHRY and CDR2 is SYGVKD. This CDR3 contains 15 residues. The V gene lost 2 bases and the J gene lost 1 base, with 8 bases spanning the gap. The CDR3 sequence is CAISEATENTGELFF. The DNA of the CDR3 is TGTGCCATCAGTGAGGCTACAGAGAACACCGGGGAGCTGTTTTTT.

The rearrangement uses TRBV24-1 and TRBJ1-5, with 12 bases that match TRBD1. The CDR3 runs 15 residues. V dropped 4 bases and J dropped 6; count of bases not matched to a gene: 3. Germline V lookup: CDR1 KGHDR, CDR2 SFDVKD. The CDR3 nucleotides read TGTGCCACCAGTGAAAGGGGACAGGGGGCTCAGCCCCAGCATTTT. It codes for CATSERGQGAQPQHF.

V gene TRBV29-1 combines with J gene TRBJ1-2; 8 nucleotides agree with TRBD1. The CDR3 extends over 15 amino acids. Germline V lookup: CDR1 SQVTM, CDR2 ANQGSEA. With V trimmed by 5 bases and J by 4 bases, 12 bases remained unmatched. CDR3 residues: CSVHLGGQGGYGYTF. Written as DNA, the CDR3 is TGCAGCGTTCACTTGGGAGGACAGGGTGGCTATGGCTACACCTTC.